A selection of T cell receptor beta chains follows, all from one sample in a study of cytomegalovirus exposure and HLA in healthy donors. Sequencing was performed with immunoSEQ multiplex PCR; in TCRdb, only in-frame clones are kept and a portion is missing. The table has more than 90,000 clones, 82% seen once. The sequencing sample was made of PBMCs. The receptors were sampled from a man between 50 and 59 years old in good health and CMV-seronegative. Each CDR3 is given with its conserved first and last residue. A D gene is named only where the DNA matches it firmly. Rows give clone size only sometimes, using once, few, many, or a class for an expanded clone.

V,size,D,J,CDR3,DNA
TRBV7-9,-,TRBD2,TRBJ2-3,CASSLIFGLAGTDTQYF,TGTGCCAGCAGCTTAATCTTCGGACTAGCAGGGACAGATACGCAGTATTTT
TRBV28,few,TRBD2,TRBJ2-1,CASSLASGSFAYNEQFF,TGTGCCAGCAGTTTGGCCAGCGGGAGTTTCGCCTACAATGAGCAGTTCTTC
TRBV28,-,-,TRBJ1-1,CASGHDSLNTEAFF,TGTGCCAGCGGGCATGACAGCCTCAACACTGAAGCTTTCTTT
TRBV19,-,TRBD1,TRBJ2-3,CASSISRSPGQLLTDTQYF,TGTGCCAGTAGTATTAGCCGCTCCCCGGGACAGCTACTCACAGATACGCAGTATTTT
TRBV7-6,-,TRBD2,TRBJ2-7,CASSPRLAGLFYEQYF,TGTGCCAGCAGCCCCCGTCTAGCGGGACTGTTCTACGAGCAGTACTTC
TRBV4-3,-,-,TRBJ1-5,CASSQDVGTANQPQHF,TGCGCCAGCAGCCAAGATGTCGGGACTGCCAATCAGCCCCAGCATTTT
TRBV7-9,-,-,TRBJ2-2,CSSSFSLALDPNTGELFF,TGTTCCAGCAGCTTTAGCCTCGCGCTGGATCCGAACACCGGGGAGCTGTTTTTT
TRBV7-9,-,-,TRBJ2-7,CASVQGSSYEQYF,TGTGCCAGCGTGCAGGGCAGTTCCTACGAGCAGTACTTC
TRBV5-1,once,-,TRBJ2-2,CASNPGNTGELFF,TGCGCCAGCAACCCCGGGAACACCGGGGAGCTGTTTTTT
TRBV19,-,-,TRBJ2-2,CASSRGRNTGELFF,TGTGCCAGTAGCAGGGGAAGGAACACCGGGGAGCTGTTTTTT
TRBV6-5,-,-,TRBJ1-1,CASSYADSKNTEAFF,TGTGCCAGCAGTTACGCCGACAGTAAGAACACTGAAGCTTTCTTT
TRBV19,-,-,TRBJ2-1,CATTPSAGPYNEQFF,TGTGCCACCACGCCTTCAGCGGGCCCTTACAATGAGCAGTTCTTC
TRBV9,-,TRBD1,TRBJ1-3,CASSAQTGVSGNTIYF,TGTGCCAGCAGCGCTCAGACAGGGGTCTCTGGAAACACCATATATTTT
TRBV5-4,-,-,TRBJ2-1,CASKPDQATDNEQFF,TGTGCCAGCAAGCCTGATCAGGCGACCGACAATGAGCAGTTCTTC
TRBV5-1,-,TRBD1,TRBJ2-2,CASSLGTGTNTGELFF,TGCGCCAGCAGCTTGGGGACAGGAACCAACACCGGGGAGCTGTTTTTT
TRBV7-9,-,-,TRBJ2-3,CASSLGSTDTQYF,TGTGCCAGCAGCTTGGGCAGTACAGATACGCAGTATTTT
TRBV6-1,-,-,TRBJ1-2,CASSDGPGSGYTF,TGTGCCAGCAGTGACGGACCGGGGAGTGGCTACACCTTC
TRBV5-8,-,-,TRBJ2-5,CASSLPRGRRSETQYF,TGTGCCAGCAGCTTACCCAGGGGCCGCAGGTCGGAGACCCAGTACTTC
TRBV29-1,-,TRBD1,TRBJ2-1,CSVTSGGDLDEQFF,TGCAGCGTTACCTCAGGGGGCGACCTGGATGAGCAGTTCTTC
TRBV4-2,-,-,TRBJ1-2,CASSQDLGGGYTF,TGTGCCAGCAGCCAAGATCTAGGGGGTGGCTACACCTTC